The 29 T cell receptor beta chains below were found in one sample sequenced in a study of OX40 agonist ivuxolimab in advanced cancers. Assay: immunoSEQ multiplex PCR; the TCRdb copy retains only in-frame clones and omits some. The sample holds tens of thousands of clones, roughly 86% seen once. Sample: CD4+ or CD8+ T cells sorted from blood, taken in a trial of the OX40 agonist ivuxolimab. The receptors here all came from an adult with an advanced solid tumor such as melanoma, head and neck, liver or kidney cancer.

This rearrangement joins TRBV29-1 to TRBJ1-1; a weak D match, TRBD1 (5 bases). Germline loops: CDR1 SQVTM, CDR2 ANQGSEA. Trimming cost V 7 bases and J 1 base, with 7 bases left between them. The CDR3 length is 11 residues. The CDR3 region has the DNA TGCAGCGGGGGGGAGAACACTGAAGCTTTCTTT. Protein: CSGGENTEAFF.

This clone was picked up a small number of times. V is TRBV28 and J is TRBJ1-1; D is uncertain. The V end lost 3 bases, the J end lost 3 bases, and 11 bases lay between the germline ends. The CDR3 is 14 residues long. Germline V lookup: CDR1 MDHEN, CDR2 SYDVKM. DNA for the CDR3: TGTGCCAGCAGTTTTGACCCCAAAGACACTGAAGCTTTCTTT. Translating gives CASSFDPKDTEAFF.

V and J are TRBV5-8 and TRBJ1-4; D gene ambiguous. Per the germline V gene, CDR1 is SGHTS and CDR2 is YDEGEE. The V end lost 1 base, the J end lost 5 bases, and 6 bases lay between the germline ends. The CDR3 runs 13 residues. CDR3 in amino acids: CASSLRRNEKLFF. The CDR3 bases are TGTGCCAGCAGCTTGAGGCGGAATGAAAAACTGTTTTTT.

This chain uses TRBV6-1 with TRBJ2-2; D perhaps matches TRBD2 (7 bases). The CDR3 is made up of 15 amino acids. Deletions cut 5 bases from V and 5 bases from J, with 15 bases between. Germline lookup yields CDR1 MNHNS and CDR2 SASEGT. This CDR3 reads CASSLTGRGTGELFF. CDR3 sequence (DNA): TGTGCCAGCAGTTTAACAGGGAGGGGGACCGGGGAGCTGTTTTTT.

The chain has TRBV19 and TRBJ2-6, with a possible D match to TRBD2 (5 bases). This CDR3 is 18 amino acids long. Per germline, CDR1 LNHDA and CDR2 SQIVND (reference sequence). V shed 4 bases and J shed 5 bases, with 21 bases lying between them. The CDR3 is CASSSYLRAGLRANVLTF. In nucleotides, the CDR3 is TGTGCCAGTAGTAGCTACCTGAGGGCCGGCTTAAGGGCCAACGTCCTGACTTTC.

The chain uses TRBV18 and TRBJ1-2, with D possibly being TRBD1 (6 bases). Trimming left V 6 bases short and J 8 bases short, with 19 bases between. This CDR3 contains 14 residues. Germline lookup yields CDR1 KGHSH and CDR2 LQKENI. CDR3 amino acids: CASSPEHRAAGYTF. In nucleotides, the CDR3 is TGTGCCAGCTCGCCCGAGCACAGGGCCGCCGGCTACACCTTC.

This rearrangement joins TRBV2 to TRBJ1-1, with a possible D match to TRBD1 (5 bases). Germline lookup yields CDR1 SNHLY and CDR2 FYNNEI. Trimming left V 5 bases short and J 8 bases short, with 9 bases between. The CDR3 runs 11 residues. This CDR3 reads CASSFDSEAFF. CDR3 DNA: TGTGCCAGCAGTTTCGACAGCGAAGCTTTCTTT.

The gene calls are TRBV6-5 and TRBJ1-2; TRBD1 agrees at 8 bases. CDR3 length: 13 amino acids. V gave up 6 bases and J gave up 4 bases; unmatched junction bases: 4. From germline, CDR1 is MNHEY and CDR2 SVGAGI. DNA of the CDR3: TGTGCCAGCAGCCGACAGGGGACCTATGGCTACACCTTC. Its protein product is CASSRQGTYGYTF.

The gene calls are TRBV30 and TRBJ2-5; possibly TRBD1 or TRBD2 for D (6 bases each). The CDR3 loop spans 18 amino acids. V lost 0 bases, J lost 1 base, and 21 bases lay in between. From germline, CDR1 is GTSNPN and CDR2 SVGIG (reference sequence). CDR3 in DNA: TGTGCCTGGAGTGTCCCCCCAGGGAAGGGGGGACCCCAAGAGACCCAGTACTTC. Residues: CAWSVPPGKGGPQETQYF.

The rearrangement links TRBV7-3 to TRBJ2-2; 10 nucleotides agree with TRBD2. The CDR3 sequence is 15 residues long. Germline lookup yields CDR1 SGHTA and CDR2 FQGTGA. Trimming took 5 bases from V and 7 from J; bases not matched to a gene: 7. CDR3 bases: TGTGCCAGCAGCCCCTCCCTAGCGGGGGTCGGGGAGCTGTTTTTT. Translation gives CASSPSLAGVGELFF.

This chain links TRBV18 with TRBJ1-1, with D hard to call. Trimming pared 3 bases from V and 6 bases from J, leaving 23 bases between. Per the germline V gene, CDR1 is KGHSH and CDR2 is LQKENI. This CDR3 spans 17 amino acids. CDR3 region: CASSPQRGIPRVAEAFF. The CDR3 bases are TGTGCCAGCTCACCTCAAAGAGGAATTCCCCGGGTCGCTGAAGCTTTCTTT.

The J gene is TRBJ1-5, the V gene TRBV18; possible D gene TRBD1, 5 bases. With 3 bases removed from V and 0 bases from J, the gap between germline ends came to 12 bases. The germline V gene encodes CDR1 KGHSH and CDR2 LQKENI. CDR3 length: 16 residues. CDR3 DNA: TGTGCCAGCTCACCCGGGACGGATCTTAGCAATCAGCCCCAGCATTTT. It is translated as CASSPGTDLSNQPQHF.

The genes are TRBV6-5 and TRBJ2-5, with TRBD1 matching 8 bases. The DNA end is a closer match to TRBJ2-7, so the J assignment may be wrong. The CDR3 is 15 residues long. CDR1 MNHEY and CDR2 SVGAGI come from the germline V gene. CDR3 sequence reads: CASSYLAGGGYEQYF. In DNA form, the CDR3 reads TGTGCCAGCAGTTACTTGGCAGGGGGCGGATACGAGCAGTACTTC.

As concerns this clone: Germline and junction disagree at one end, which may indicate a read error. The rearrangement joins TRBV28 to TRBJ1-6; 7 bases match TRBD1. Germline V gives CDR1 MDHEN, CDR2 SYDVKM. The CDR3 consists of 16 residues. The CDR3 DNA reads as TGTGCCAGCAATTTAAGGCAGGGGGTTTATAATTCACCCCTCCACTTT. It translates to CASNLRQGVYNSPLHF. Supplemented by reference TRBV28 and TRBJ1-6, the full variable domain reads DVKVTQSSRYLVKRTGEKVFLECVQDMDHENMFWYRQDPGLGLRLIYFSYDVKMKEKGDIPEGYSVSREKKERFSLILESASTNQTSMYLCASNLRQGVYNSPLHFGNGTRLTVT.

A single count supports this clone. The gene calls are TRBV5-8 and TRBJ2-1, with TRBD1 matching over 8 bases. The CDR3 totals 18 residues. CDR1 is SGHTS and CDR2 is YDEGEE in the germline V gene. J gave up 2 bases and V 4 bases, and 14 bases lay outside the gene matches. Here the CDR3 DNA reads TGTGCCAGCAGCCCATGGACAGGGTCAACAGGTACCTACAATGAGCAGTTCTTC. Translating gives CASSPWTGSTGTYNEQFF.

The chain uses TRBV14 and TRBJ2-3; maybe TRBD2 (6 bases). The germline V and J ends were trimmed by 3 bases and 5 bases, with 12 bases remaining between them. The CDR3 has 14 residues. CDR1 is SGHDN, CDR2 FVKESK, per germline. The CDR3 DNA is TGTGCCAGCAGCCAGGAGGTCGGGGGAGATACGCAGTATTTT. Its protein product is CASSQEVGGDTQYF.

The CDR3 DNA sequence: TGTGCCAGTCTCCCCGGGGGAACTAGCACAGATACGCAGTATTTT. It specifies CASLPGGTSTDTQYF. The V and J genes are TRBV27 and TRBJ2-3; D possibly corresponds to TRBD2 (6 bases). Germline V gene lookup returns CDR1 MNHEY and CDR2 SMNVEV (reference sequence). CDR3 length: 15 amino acids. The V and J ends lost 9 bases and 0 bases respectively, with 16 bases between them.

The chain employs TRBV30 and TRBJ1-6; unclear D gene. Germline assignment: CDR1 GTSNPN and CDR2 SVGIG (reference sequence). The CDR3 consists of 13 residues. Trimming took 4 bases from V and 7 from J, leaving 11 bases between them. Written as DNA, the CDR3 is TGTGCCTGGACCCCATACAACAATTCACCCCTCCACTTT. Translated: CAWTPYNNSPLHF.

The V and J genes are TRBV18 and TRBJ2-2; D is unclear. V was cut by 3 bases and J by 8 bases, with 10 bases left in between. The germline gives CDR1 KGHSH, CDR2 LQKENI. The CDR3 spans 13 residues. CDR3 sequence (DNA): TGTGCCAGCTCACCTGACGTGGGGGGGGAGCTGTTTTTT. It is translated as CASSPDVGGELFF.

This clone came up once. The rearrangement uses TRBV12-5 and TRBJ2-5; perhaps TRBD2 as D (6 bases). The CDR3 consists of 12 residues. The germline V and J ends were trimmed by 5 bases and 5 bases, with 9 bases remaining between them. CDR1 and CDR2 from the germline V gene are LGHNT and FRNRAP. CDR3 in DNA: TGTGCTAGTGGTCGGGGGTGGGAGACCCAGTACTTC. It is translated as CASGRGWETQYF.

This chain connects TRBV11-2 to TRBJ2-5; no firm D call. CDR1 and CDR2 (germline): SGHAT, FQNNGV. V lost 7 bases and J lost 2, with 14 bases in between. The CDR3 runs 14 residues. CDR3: CASNLRGVQETQYF. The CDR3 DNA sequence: TGTGCCAGCAACCTCAGAGGAGTTCAAGAGACCCAGTACTTC.

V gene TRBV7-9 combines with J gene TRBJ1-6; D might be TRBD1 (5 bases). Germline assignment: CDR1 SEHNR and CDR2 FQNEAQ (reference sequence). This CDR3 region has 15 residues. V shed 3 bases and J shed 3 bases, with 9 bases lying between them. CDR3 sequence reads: CASSFDRVYNSPLHF. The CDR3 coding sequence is TGTGCCAGCAGCTTTGACAGAGTCTATAATTCACCCCTCCACTTT.

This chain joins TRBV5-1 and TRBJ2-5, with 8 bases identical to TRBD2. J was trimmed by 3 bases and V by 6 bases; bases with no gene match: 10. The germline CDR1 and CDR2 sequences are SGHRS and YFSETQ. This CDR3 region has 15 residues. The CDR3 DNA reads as TGCGCCAGCACCCCCTCGGGGGGGGCGGAAGAGACCCAGTACTTC. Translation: CASTPSGGAEETQYF. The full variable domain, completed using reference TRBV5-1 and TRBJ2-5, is KAGVTQTPRYLIKTRGQQVTLSCSPISGHRSVSWYQQTPGQGLQFLFEYFSETQRNKGNFPGRFSGRQFSNSRSEMNVSTLELGDSALYLCASTPSGGAEETQYFGPGTRLLVL.

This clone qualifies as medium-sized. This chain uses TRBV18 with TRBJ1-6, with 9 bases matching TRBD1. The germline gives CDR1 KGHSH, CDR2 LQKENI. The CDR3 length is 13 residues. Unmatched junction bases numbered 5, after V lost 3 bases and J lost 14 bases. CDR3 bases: TGTGCCAGCTCACCGGGACAGGGTTGGACCCTCCACTTT. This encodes CASSPGQGWTLHF.

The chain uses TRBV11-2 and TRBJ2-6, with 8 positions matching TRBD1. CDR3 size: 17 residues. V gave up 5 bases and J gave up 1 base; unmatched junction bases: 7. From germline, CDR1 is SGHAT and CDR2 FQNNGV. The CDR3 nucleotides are TGTGCCAGCAGCCGCGCAGGGGGCTCTTCTGGGGCCAACGTCCTGACTTTC. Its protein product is CASSRAGGSSGANVLTF. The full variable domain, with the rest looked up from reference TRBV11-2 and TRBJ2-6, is EAGVAQSPRYKIIEKRQSVAFWCNPISGHATLYWYQQILGQGPKLLIQFQNNGVVDDSQLPKDRFSAERLKGVDSTLKIQPAKLEDSAVYLCASSRAGGSSGANVLTFGAGSRLTVL.

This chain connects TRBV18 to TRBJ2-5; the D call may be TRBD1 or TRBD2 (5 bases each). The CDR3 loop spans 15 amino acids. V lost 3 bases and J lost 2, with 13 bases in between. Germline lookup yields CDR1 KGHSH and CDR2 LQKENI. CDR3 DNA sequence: TGTGCCAGCTCACCGTCACGGGGCCATCAAGAGACCCAGTACTTC. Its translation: CASSPSRGHQETQYF.

CDR3 coding DNA: TGTGCCAGCAGCCAAGTAAGGACAGGGATTCACGAGCAGTACTTC. Protein: CASSQVRTGIHEQYF. The chain couples TRBV14 to TRBJ2-7; 8 nucleotides line up with TRBD1. The CDR3 has 15 residues. Germline trimming cut 1 base from V and 5 bases from J; bases unmatched to any gene: 7. Germline CDR1 is SGHDN and CDR2 is FVKESK.

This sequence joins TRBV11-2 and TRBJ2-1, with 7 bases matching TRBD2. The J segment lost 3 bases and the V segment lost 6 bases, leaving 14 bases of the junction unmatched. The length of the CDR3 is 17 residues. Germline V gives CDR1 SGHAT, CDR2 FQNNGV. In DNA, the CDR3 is TGTGCCAGCAGAAAAGGGAGCCCTAGCGGTAACTACAATGAGCAGTTCTTC. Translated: CASRKGSPSGNYNEQFF. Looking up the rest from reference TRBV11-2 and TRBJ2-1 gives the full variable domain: EAGVAQSPRYKIIEKRQSVAFWCNPISGHATLYWYQQILGQGPKLLIQFQNNGVVDDSQLPKDRFSAERLKGVDSTLKIQPAKLEDSAVYLCASRKGSPSGNYNEQFFGPGTRLTVL.

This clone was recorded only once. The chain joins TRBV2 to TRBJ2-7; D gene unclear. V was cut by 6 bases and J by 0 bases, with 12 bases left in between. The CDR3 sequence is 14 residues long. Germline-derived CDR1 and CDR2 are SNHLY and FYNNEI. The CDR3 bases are TGTGCCAGCAGGGCACTGACGGACTCCTACGAGCAGTACTTC. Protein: CASRALTDSYEQYF.